This TCR beta chain was retrieved from a study of breast tumors, draining lymph nodes, adjacent tissues. Points from the study as a whole: Tumor TCR diversity was below lymph nodes but above nontumor tissue. Most tumor T cells seemingly derive from lymph node, then expand in tumor. That most tumor T cells come from lymph nodes remained unproven. Luminal-like breast cancer showed significantly greater tumor-nontumor repertoire similarity than basal-like breast cancer did.

The length of the CDR3 is 13 residues. The germline V gene encodes CDR1 MNHEY and CDR2 SVGAGI. Trimming pared 2 bases from V and 3 bases from J, leaving 7 bases between. The lymph nodes were axillary draining lymph nodes from breast cancer patients. Only a few counts were recorded for this clonotype. No antigen is known for it. MiXCR, run by TCRdb on the multiplex PCR reads, gives a single entry per CDR3 protein. This sample has 150,000 to 200,000 distinct CDR3 sequences, with around a third found just once. This TCR was sampled from a female donor with breast cancer. Some clones in this sample may be carry-over from other donors' samples. This sequence joins TRBV6-5 and TRBJ1-1, with D possibly being TRBD1 (5 bases). Sequencing used axillary lymph node tissue. The CDR3 loop reads CASSYEGHTEAFF. CDR3 nucleotide sequence: TGTGCCAGCAGTTACGAGGGGCACACTGAAGCTTTCTTT.